This is a list of T cell receptor beta chains from one sample in a study of CD4 T cells in relation to SARS-CoV-2 and coronaviruses. TCRdb's copy holds only in-frame clones and misses some; the assay was immunoSEQ multiplex PCR. Among 15,000 to 25,000 clones, more than 60% were seen once, and the ten largest hold more than 20%. No antigen has been identified for these receptors. Sequenced input: CD4+ T cells from PBMCs, cultured in vitro. These receptors were taken from a human donor in good health. Each CDR3 is given without its conserved first and last residue. D genes are given only for firm matches. The size of a clone is reported for some rows only, either as once, few or many, or as a class for expanded clones.

clone_size	v_call	d_call	j_call	cdr3_aa
.	TRBV7-8	.	TRBJ2-7	ASSAASGSSYEQY
.	TRBV18	TRBD2	TRBJ2-1	ASSPRSGREGEQF
.	TRBV7-9	TRBD1	TRBJ2-5	ASSQQGAGETQY
.	TRBV10-3	TRBD1	TRBJ1-6	AISGQGNNSPLH
.	TRBV19	TRBD1	TRBJ1-6	ASSRSGGSPNSPLH
.	TRBV5-6	.	TRBJ1-2	ASSPQSYGYT
.	TRBV5-6	TRBD1	TRBJ2-6	ASSRQGVLSGANVLT
.	TRBV18	.	TRBJ2-7	ASSRDPNEQY
few	TRBV9	.	TRBJ1-3	ASSPKAGAGGNTIY
once	TRBV2	.	TRBJ2-7	ATRPPGQQY
.	TRBV27	.	TRBJ1-6	ASKGGNSPLH
.	TRBV4-2	.	TRBJ2-3	ASSQAIGSSGTDTQY
.	TRBV4-1	TRBD1	TRBJ1-2	ASSQPGQGRYGYT
.	TRBV10-2	TRBD2	TRBJ2-1	ASSPGGTYNEQF
.	TRBV5-4	.	TRBJ2-7	ASSFLSPETYEQY
.	TRBV7-2	TRBD1	TRBJ1-4	ASSPGGQYEKLF
few	TRBV5-4	.	TRBJ2-7	ASSLVGDEQY
few	TRBV6-1	.	TRBJ2-2	ASSERPNTGELF
.	TRBV27	TRBD1	TRBJ2-7	ASGYRGYEQY
.	TRBV10-3	TRBD2	TRBJ2-7	AISEASGGAVDEQY
.	TRBV7-2	TRBD1	TRBJ1-1	ASSTWDRGGTEAF
.	TRBV6-1	.	TRBJ1-5	ASSEGGRGPQH
.	TRBV7-9	TRBD1	TRBJ1-5	ASSLGVFRGRGQPQH
.	TRBV5-4	TRBD1	TRBJ1-1	ASSRDPGSWTGSSTEAF
.	TRBV2	.	TRBJ1-4	ASSEAGSPNEKLF
.	TRBV7-8	TRBD1	TRBJ1-1	ASSVGTGVDTEAF
.	TRBV6-2/TRBV6-3	TRBD1	TRBJ1-1	ASSDTGQGHTEAF
few	TRBV13	TRBD1	TRBJ1-6	ASSLAFRDRKYNSPLH
few	TRBV6-5	.	TRBJ1-6	ASSRREDSPLH
.	TRBV7-8	TRBD1	TRBJ1-5	ASSEWDRANQPQH
.	TRBV9	.	TRBJ1-1	ASSPRALNTEAF
.	TRBV20-1	.	TRBJ1-1	SASLGHSNTEAF
.	TRBV5-1	.	TRBJ1-4	ASSDLNEKLF
once	TRBV5-6	.	TRBJ1-6	ASSPGLWSSTSYNSPLH
.	TRBV7-8	.	TRBJ2-7	ASSPRGVTTVEQY
.	TRBV30	TRBD2	TRBJ2-7	AWSFGTSLVEQY
.	TRBV10-3	TRBD1	TRBJ1-5	ATLGQGAYQPQH
.	TRBV19	TRBD1	TRBJ2-3	ASSILLGQGQVPDTQY
.	TRBV3-1/TRBV3-2	TRBD2	TRBJ2-1	ASSQAGGQF
.	TRBV4-3	.	TRBJ2-7	ASSQDITSWGGGKGEQY
few	TRBV11-2	.	TRBJ1-2	ASSFNRADYGYT
.	TRBV5-4	.	TRBJ2-3	ASSFSGTLTDTQY
.	TRBV3-1/TRBV3-2	.	TRBJ1-5	ASSTNTRGSNQPQH